There are many counts of the clone carrying this T cell receptor beta chain. Its antigen is undetermined. This sample is drawn from a study of regulatory T cells in long-lasting Graves disease. iRepertoire HTBI primers and Arm-PCR of CDR3 regions built TCR beta libraries. TCRdb reanalysed the multiplex PCR reads using MiXCR and keeps one entry per CDR3 protein. The sample comprises some 230,000 distinct CDR3 sequences, 18% of which are singletons, and around 20% rests with the top ten. Indicated time point: newly diagnosed GD, antithyroid drugs for less than 3 months. Researchers made the TCR library from RNA that was extracted from PBMCs. Diagnosing Graves' disease relied on the American Thyroid Association guidelines. As a group, patients came from one endocrinology department in Xi'an, China. A roughly 8.1-milliliter sample of peripheral blood was drawn into EDTA tubes. Trimming at V came to 4 bases and at J to 3 bases, leaving 6 bases not matched to a gene. Germline V CDR1 and CDR2: MNHGY, SVAAGI. The CDR3 totals 15 residues.

Study-wide results and caveats: More public clonotypes were shared by persistent patients (around 2,800) than by new patients (approximately 990).

The source is a female donor with Graves disease. Here the sequenced sample was peripheral blood mononuclear cells (PBMCs), taken at new diagnosis, from a patient treated with antithyroid drugs. The rearrangement joins TRBV6-9 to TRBJ2-3, with 8 positions matching TRBD1. In nucleotides, the CDR3 is TGTGCCAGCAGTTGGCCAGGGGGCGGTACAGATACGCAGTATTTT. This codes for CASSWPGGGTDTQYF.